A single sample gave rise to the 20 T cell receptor beta chains below, sequenced in a study of T cell changes during pregnancy in multiple sclerosis (dated by TCRdb to about 2019). The library was built by means of the immunoSEQ multiplex PCR assay. TCRdb retrieved this table from immuneACCESS and kept in-frame rearrangements only. Not all clones are present; in checked studies, unresolved V genes account for under half, and no reason is known for the remainder. This sample holds 65,000 to 90,000 clones; around 92% were observed only once. 2.5% to 3.5% of the sample comes from the top ten. Sequencing used peripheral blood, obtained in the third trimester of pregnancy. Every receptor here comes from a female donor in good health, enrolled as a control in a pregnancy study.

This chain links TRBV7-9 with TRBJ2-2; perhaps TRBD2 as D (5 bases). V was trimmed by 3 bases and J by 5 bases, leaving 7 bases between them. Germline V lookup: CDR1 SEHNR, CDR2 FQNEAQ (reference sequence). This CDR3 is built from 13 residues. CDR3 region: CASSLTGTGELFF. CDR3 in DNA: TGTGCCAGCAGCTTGACGGGGACCGGGGAGCTGTTTTTT.

V usage is TRBV11-1 and J usage is TRBJ2-3; the D gene is possibly TRBD2 (6 bases). The CDR3 contains 17 residues. Germline lookup yields CDR1 SGHAT and CDR2 FQDESV (reference sequence). Trimming took 1 base from V and 0 from J, leaving 14 bases between them. The CDR3 region has the DNA TGTGCCAGCAGCTTAGAAACCCGCGGGGCAAGCACAGATACGCAGTATTTT. It translates to CASSLETRGASTDTQYF.

The chain couples TRBV7-2 to TRBJ2-7; TRBD2 agrees at 11 bases. This CDR3 has 17 residues. Germline CDR1 reads SGHTA; CDR2 reads FQGNSA. The ends lost 1 base at V and 3 bases at J; junction bases unmatched: 8. The CDR3 nucleotides read TGTGCCAGCAGCTTAGGGGTGCTAGCGGGAGGTGGCTACGAGCAGTACTTC. Amino acid sequence: CASSLGVLAGGGYEQYF.

This sequence joins TRBV13 and TRBJ2-1; maybe TRBD1 (6 bases). The CDR3 totals 16 residues. Trimming removed 4 bases from V and 2 bases from J, with 15 bases in between. Germline values: CDR1 PRHDT, CDR2 FYEKMQ (reference sequence). The CDR3 nucleotides read TGTGCCAGCAGCTACCCGGACAGATTTACCTACAATGAGCAGTTCTTC. Translated: CASSYPDRFTYNEQFF.

The rearrangement uses TRBV5-4 and TRBJ1-2; D ambiguous. Germline CDR1 SGHNT, CDR2 YYREEE (reference sequence). The CDR3 is 13 residues long. The V gene lost 8 bases and the J gene lost 8 bases, with 19 bases spanning the gap. CDR3 protein: CASTGNLLWGYTF. CDR3 DNA sequence: TGTGCCAGTACCGGGAATCTTCTATGGGGCTACACCTTC.

The chain carries TRBV5-6 and TRBJ2-7, with D possibly matching TRBD2 (6 bases). Per germline, CDR1 SGHDT and CDR2 YYEEEE. This CDR3 region has 16 residues. V lost 6 bases, J lost 4 bases, and 23 bases lay in between. CDR3 nucleotide sequence: TGTGCCAGCAAGCCCGGCGCTTGGGAGGAAGGATACGAGCAGTACTTC. This gives the protein CASKPGAWEEGYEQYF.

The chain has TRBV7-9 and TRBJ1-3, with TRBD1 matching over 7 bases. This CDR3 contains 14 residues. Trimming took 5 bases from V and 3 from J; bases not matched to a gene: 4. Germline V gene sequence: CDR1 SEHNR, CDR2 FQNEAQ (reference sequence). The CDR3 protein is CASSSRGDGNTIYF. In nucleotides, the CDR3 is TGTGCCAGCAGCAGCAGGGGGGATGGAAACACCATATATTTT.

The count of this clone is one. The J gene is TRBJ2-1, the V gene TRBV28; 8 bases line up with TRBD2. The germline V gene encodes CDR1 MDHEN and CDR2 SYDVKM. J gave up 1 base and V 3 bases, and 8 bases lay outside the gene matches. The CDR3 is 17 residues long. For the CDR3, the DNA is TGTGCCAGCAGTTTGGGGGCGGGAGGCGCTTCCTACAATGAGCAGTTCTTC. Translating it yields CASSLGAGGASYNEQFF.

The rearrangement uses TRBV29-1 and TRBJ2-1, with 11 bases fitting TRBD2. J was trimmed by 6 bases and V by 7 bases; bases with no gene match: 11. CDR1 SQVTM and CDR2 ANQGSEA come from the germline V gene. CDR3 length: 15 residues. CDR3 sequence reads: CSARGFTSGGNEQFF. DNA of the CDR3: TGCAGCGCCCGAGGTTTTACTAGCGGGGGCAATGAGCAGTTCTTC.

The chain uses TRBV2 and TRBJ1-4; TRBD1 aligns across 8 bases. Germline trimming cut 11 bases from V and 8 bases from J; bases unmatched to any gene: 7. Germline V CDR1 and CDR2: SNHLY, FYNNEI. The CDR3 contains 12 residues. The CDR3 protein is CAGTGREEKLFF. The CDR3 DNA reads TGTGCCGGGACAGGACGGGAAGAAAAACTGTTTTTT.

J is TRBJ2-1 and V is TRBV7-8, with D possibly TRBD2 on 6 matching bases. With 5 bases removed from V and 2 bases from J, the gap between germline ends came to 16 bases. The CDR3 extends over 16 amino acids. CDR1 and CDR2 from the germline V gene are SGHVS and FQNEAQ. The CDR3, as DNA: TGTGCCAGCAGCAAGCTCCGGGACTGGGCCTACAATGAGCAGTTCTTC. Translation gives CASSKLRDWAYNEQFF.

The chain joins TRBV6-5 to TRBJ2-7, with D tentatively TRBD1 (6 bases). Germline CDR1 and CDR2: MNHEY and SVGAGI. This CDR3 contains 13 residues. V was trimmed by 6 bases and J by 2 bases, leaving 11 bases between them. The CDR3 nucleotides read TGTGCCAGCAGAGGCCAGGGGACCTACGAGCAGTACTTC. Amino acids: CASRGQGTYEQYF.

The V gene is TRBV5-1, the J gene TRBJ1-1, with D tentatively TRBD1 (5 bases). Germline V lookup: CDR1 SGHRS, CDR2 YFSETQ. Trimming pared 2 bases from V and 1 base from J, leaving 6 bases between. The CDR3 is 13 amino acids. CDR3 coding DNA: TGCGCCAGCAGCTTCCAGGGGAACACTGAAGCTTTCTTT. Its translation is CASSFQGNTEAFF.

The chain employs TRBV30 and TRBJ1-2, with 8 positions matching TRBD1. This CDR3 has 13 residues. V dropped 6 bases and J dropped 5; count of bases not matched to a gene: 8. Per germline, CDR1 GTSNPN and CDR2 SVGIG (reference sequence). CDR3: CACWTGSLYGYTF. The DNA for the CDR3 is TGTGCCTGTTGGACAGGGTCTCTATATGGCTACACCTTC.

The chain is built from TRBV5-4 and TRBJ1-6, with D possibly matching TRBD1 (6 bases). CDR3 size: 15 residues. Germline CDR1 is SGHNT and CDR2 is YYREEE (reference sequence). V was pared by 4 bases and J by 6 bases, with 14 bases between. The CDR3 DNA reads TGTGCCAGCAGCCTCTCAGGGGCGCCTAATTCACCCCTCCACTTT. Its protein product is CASSLSGAPNSPLHF.

The V call is TRBV27, the J call TRBJ2-7; TRBD1 agrees at 8 bases. This CDR3 spans 16 amino acids. The germline gives CDR1 MNHEY, CDR2 SMNVEV (reference sequence). Losses at the gene ends were 5 bases for V and 3 bases for J; bases not matched to a gene: 12. The CDR3 sequence: CASSRQGAGSDYEQYF. The CDR3 DNA sequence: TGTGCCAGCAGTAGGCAGGGGGCGGGCTCCGACTACGAGCAGTACTTC.

In this sample, this clone turned up once. The V gene is TRBV27, the J gene TRBJ1-2; D is undetermined. The CDR3 contains 14 residues. CDR1 and CDR2 (germline): MNHEY, SMNVEV (reference sequence). V was trimmed by 2 bases and J by 6 bases, leaving 13 bases between them. DNA of the CDR3: TGTGCCAGCAGTTTAAGAGGGCACCAGGATGGCTACACCTTC. It is translated as CASSLRGHQDGYTF.

The genes are TRBV28 and TRBJ1-1; D remains ambiguous. Trimming pared 3 bases from V and 4 bases from J, leaving 9 bases between. Per the germline V gene, CDR1 is MDHEN and CDR2 is SYDVKM. The CDR3 totals 13 residues. CDR3 protein: CASSFPGSTEAFF. In DNA, the CDR3 is TGTGCCAGCAGTTTTCCAGGTAGCACTGAAGCTTTCTTT.

This chain links TRBV7-9 with TRBJ2-2; D perhaps matches TRBD2 (6 bases). The CDR3 sequence is 16 residues long. Trimming cost V 6 bases and J 5 bases, with 19 bases left between them. Germline V gene lookup returns CDR1 SEHNR and CDR2 FQNEAQ (reference sequence). In DNA form, the CDR3 reads TGTGCCAGCAGACGGGGGTCAGGGAGAGGAACCGGGGAGCTGTTTTTT. Protein product: CASRRGSGRGTGELFF.

The genes are TRBV2 and TRBJ1-5; 9 nucleotides match TRBD1. The germline V gene encodes CDR1 SNHLY and CDR2 FYNNEI. This CDR3 comprises 18 residues. The J segment lost 9 bases and the V segment lost 1 base, leaving 16 bases of the junction unmatched. The chain's CDR3 is CASSEVTGGALGDRPQHF. The CDR3, as DNA: TGTGCCAGCAGTGAAGTAACAGGGGGCGCGTTGGGGGATCGGCCCCAGCATTTT.